This T cell receptor beta chain was captured by sequencing in a study of T cell changes during pregnancy in multiple sclerosis. CDR1 and CDR2 from the germline V gene are SGHDN and FVKESK. There are 15 residues in the CDR3. The trim removed 3 bases at V and 1 base at J, leaving 3 bases unmatched. This table comes from immunoSEQ multiplex PCR, and its TCRdb copy is limited to in-frame clones, with some not included. The sample carries 65,000 to 85,000 clones, 90% to 95% recorded once. This clone was seen only a few times. This chain uses TRBV14 with TRBJ1-1, with 9 nucleotides matching TRBD1. This clonotype originated in a female donor with multiple sclerosis, enrolled in a pregnancy study. This sample comprised CD4+ T cells from peripheral blood mononuclear cells, obtained before pregnancy. The CDR3 coding sequence is TGTGCCAGCAGCCAGAGGACAGGGGCGAACACTGAAGCTTTCTTT. Its translation is CASSQRTGANTEAFF.